The clone carrying this T cell receptor (beta chain) came up many times. Its antigen is unknown. This sample was taken from a study of human T cells and chemical hapten exposure. Study context: TCR yields differed between samples (mainly from small differences in pooled library volume). Findings and caveats of the study: The number of TCRs above 1 in 1000 frequency did not change after DPC sensitization.

Total RNA was isolated from unfractionated whole blood. What the library attached to individual cDNA molecules were unique molecular identifiers. In the original processing: Across samples, TCR counts had a median of about 88,000 and ranged from about 20,000 to 750,000. One entry per CDR3 protein results from TCRdb running MiXCR on the 5' RACE reads. TCRdb's processing, not the authors', yielded these V and J calls. The sample lists about 140,000 distinct CDR3 sequences; around 4% were seen once. This clonotype was sampled from a female donor in good health.

The CDR3 bases are TGTGCCAGCAGCGGTAGTACAGGAAACACTGAAGCTTTCTTT. Translated, it gives CASSGSTGNTEAFF. The V gene is TRBV9, the J gene TRBJ1-1; weak D call: TRBD1 (5 bases). V was shortened by 3 bases and J by 2 bases, with 11 bases between the two germline ends. This CDR3 is 14 amino acids long. Germline-derived CDR1 and CDR2 are SGDLS and YYNGEE.